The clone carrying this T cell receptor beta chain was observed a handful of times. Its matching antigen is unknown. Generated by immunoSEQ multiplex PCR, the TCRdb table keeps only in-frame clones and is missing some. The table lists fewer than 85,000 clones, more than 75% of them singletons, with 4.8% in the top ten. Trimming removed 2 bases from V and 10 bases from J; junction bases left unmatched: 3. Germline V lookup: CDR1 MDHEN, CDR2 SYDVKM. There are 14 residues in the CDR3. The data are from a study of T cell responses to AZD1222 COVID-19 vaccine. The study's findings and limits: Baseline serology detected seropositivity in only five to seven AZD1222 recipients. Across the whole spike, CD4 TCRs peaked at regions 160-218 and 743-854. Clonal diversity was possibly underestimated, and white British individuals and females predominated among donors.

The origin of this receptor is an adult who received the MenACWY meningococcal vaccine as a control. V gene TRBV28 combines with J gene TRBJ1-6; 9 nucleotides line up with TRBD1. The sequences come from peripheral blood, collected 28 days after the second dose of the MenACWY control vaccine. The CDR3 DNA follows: TGTGCCAGCAGTTTAACAGGGGGCGGATCACCCCTCCACTTT. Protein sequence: CASSLTGGGSPLHF.